The clone carrying this T cell receptor (beta chain) was seen once. The data were obtained in a study of blood T cell repertoires in COVID-19. Produced via immunoSEQ multiplex PCR; TCRdb's table is partial and in-frame only. The sample shows roughly 130,000 clones, 90% of them seen only once. With 7 bases clipped from V and 0 bases from J, the junction kept 5 bases outside the gene matches. CDR1 and CDR2 (germline): SQVTM, ANQGSEA. This CDR3 contains 13 residues. This receptor was obtained from a man aged 60-69 years with COVID-19, enrolled during active disease. The sequenced sample consisted of peripheral blood. The chain has TRBV29-1 and TRBJ1-2, with TRBD1 matching over 7 bases. DNA of the CDR3: TGCAGCGCACCGACAGGGTCTAACTATGGCTACACCTTC. Translating it yields CSAPTGSNYGYTF.